This is a list of T cell receptor beta chains from one sample in a study of cytomegalovirus exposure and HLA in healthy donors. Some clones are missing from TCRdb's copy, which holds only in-frame ones; the method was immunoSEQ multiplex PCR. The sample lists roughly 68,000 clones, roughly 95% occurring once. The sample consisted of PBMCs. The receptor set was obtained from a woman younger than 30 in good health and CMV-seropositive. Each CDR3 is given without its conserved first and last residue. The D gene is left open where the match is weak. Clone size is stated in some rows and not others, as once, few, many or a class when expanded.

v_gene: TRBV19
j_gene: TRBJ2-4
d_gene: TRBD1
abundance: .
len: 13
CDR3aa: ASSIPTGGSNIQY

v_gene: TRBV6-6
j_gene: TRBJ1-2
d_gene: .
abundance: .
len: 12
CDR3aa: ASSRPSPGSGYT

v_gene: TRBV5-1
j_gene: TRBJ2-7
d_gene: TRBD2
abundance: .
len: 15
CDR3aa: ASSLVSLAGEGDEQY

v_gene: TRBV11-3
j_gene: TRBJ2-2
d_gene: .
abundance: .
len: 14
CDR3aa: ASSWAAGVLTGELF

v_gene: TRBV11-1
j_gene: TRBJ1-4
d_gene: .
abundance: .
len: 13
CDR3aa: ASSLGGLGYEKLF

v_gene: TRBV4-2
j_gene: TRBJ1-3
d_gene: TRBD1
abundance: once
len: 15
CDR3aa: ASSRTEDRGLGNTIY

v_gene: TRBV10-3
j_gene: TRBJ2-1
d_gene: .
abundance: once
len: 14
CDR3aa: AISEPGLASISEQF

v_gene: TRBV7-2
j_gene: TRBJ2-7
d_gene: .
abundance: .
len: 12
CDR3aa: ASSSRLVSYEQY

v_gene: TRBV5-1
j_gene: TRBJ2-1
d_gene: .
abundance: .
len: 12
CDR3aa: ASSFELVRNEQF

v_gene: TRBV11-2
j_gene: TRBJ2-7
d_gene: TRBD2
abundance: .
len: 13
CDR3aa: ASSLMASGAYEQY

v_gene: TRBV9
j_gene: TRBJ2-2
d_gene: TRBD1
abundance: .
len: 13
CDR3aa: ASSVRDRVPGELF

v_gene: TRBV18
j_gene: TRBJ2-1
d_gene: TRBD2
abundance: .
len: 15
CDR3aa: ASSPTSGSTTYNEQF

v_gene: TRBV7-2
j_gene: TRBJ2-2
d_gene: TRBD1
abundance: .
len: 13
CDR3aa: ASSQGQVVTGELF

v_gene: TRBV10-3
j_gene: TRBJ2-1
d_gene: .
abundance: once
len: 12
CDR3aa: AIRGTSSYNEQF

v_gene: TRBV7-2
j_gene: TRBJ2-2
d_gene: .
abundance: .
len: 12
CDR3aa: ASSLVGGTGELF

v_gene: TRBV21-1
j_gene: TRBJ2-7
d_gene: .
abundance: few
len: 12
CDR3aa: ASSFAGGPYEQY

v_gene: TRBV4-2
j_gene: .
d_gene: .
abundance: .
len: 14
CDR3aa: ASSQESNRGPYEQY

v_gene: TRBV29-1
j_gene: TRBJ1-3
d_gene: .
abundance: once
len: 11
CDR3aa: SVKQGSGNTIY

v_gene: TRBV6-1
j_gene: TRBJ2-1
d_gene: TRBD2
abundance: few
len: 16
CDR3aa: ASSDPPSSSGSINEQF

v_gene: TRBV7-2
j_gene: TRBJ2-5
d_gene: TRBD2
abundance: .
len: 13
CDR3aa: ASSFDGTRGETQY

v_gene: TRBV29-1
j_gene: TRBJ1-2
d_gene: .
abundance: .
len: 9
CDR3aa: SVGQIHGYT

v_gene: TRBV29-1
j_gene: TRBJ1-1
d_gene: .
abundance: .
len: 11
CDR3aa: SVAGRMNTEAF

v_gene: TRBV5-5
j_gene: TRBJ1-5
d_gene: TRBD1
abundance: .
len: 13
CDR3aa: ASSPGQPSNQPQH

v_gene: TRBV7-9
j_gene: TRBJ2-1
d_gene: TRBD1
abundance: .
len: 13
CDR3aa: ASSLYQGANNEQF

v_gene: TRBV10-3
j_gene: TRBJ2-7
d_gene: TRBD1
abundance: .
len: 13
CDR3aa: AISPGGAHTYEQY

v_gene: TRBV5-6
j_gene: TRBJ2-5
d_gene: TRBD1
abundance: .
len: 11
CDR3aa: ASSRGTEETQY

v_gene: TRBV6-1
j_gene: TRBJ2-3
d_gene: .
abundance: .
len: 10
CDR3aa: ASILLGSTQY

v_gene: TRBV29-1
j_gene: TRBJ2-1
d_gene: TRBD1
abundance: .
len: 13
CDR3aa: SVEVRQGAGNEQF

v_gene: TRBV9
j_gene: TRBJ2-2
d_gene: TRBD1
abundance: once
len: 16
CDR3aa: ASSVVGQGRSDTGELF

v_gene: TRBV28
j_gene: TRBJ2-1
d_gene: TRBD1
abundance: .
len: 13
CDR3aa: ASSETGQGDNEQF

v_gene: TRBV10-1
j_gene: TRBJ2-1
d_gene: .
abundance: once
len: 13
CDR3aa: ASGPREWLYNEQF

v_gene: TRBV28
j_gene: TRBJ2-2
d_gene: TRBD1
abundance: .
len: 13
CDR3aa: ASSPPGQGAGELF

v_gene: TRBV28
j_gene: TRBJ1-2
d_gene: .
abundance: .
len: 11
CDR3aa: ASSPWGGYGYT

v_gene: TRBV28
j_gene: TRBJ1-2
d_gene: .
abundance: .
len: 11
CDR3aa: ASSLQGIYGYT

v_gene: TRBV28
j_gene: TRBJ2-7
d_gene: TRBD1
abundance: .
len: 14
CDR3aa: ASSPKTGVASYEQY

v_gene: TRBV7-9
j_gene: TRBJ2-1
d_gene: .
abundance: .
len: 12
CDR3aa: ASSSTSRGDEQF

v_gene: TRBV28
j_gene: TRBJ1-1
d_gene: .
abundance: .
len: 10
CDR3aa: ASSIGQIEAF

v_gene: TRBV5-1
j_gene: TRBJ2-1
d_gene: TRBD2
abundance: .
len: 12
CDR3aa: ASSRTGTSDEQF

v_gene: TRBV28
j_gene: TRBJ2-5
d_gene: .
abundance: .
len: 12
CDR3aa: ASSFPGDEETQY

v_gene: TRBV6-6
j_gene: TRBJ2-1
d_gene: TRBD1
abundance: .
len: 11
CDR3aa: ASSYFVDRAQF

v_gene: TRBV2
j_gene: TRBJ2-7
d_gene: .
abundance: .
len: 14
CDR3aa: ASSQYQGSPSYEQY

v_gene: TRBV6-1
j_gene: TRBJ2-7
d_gene: .
abundance: once
len: 11
CDR3aa: ASSVRGKGEQY

v_gene: TRBV27
j_gene: TRBJ1-2
d_gene: .
abundance: .
len: 13
CDR3aa: ASRRDNRINYGYT